This T cell receptor (beta chain) comes out of a study of synovial regulatory T cells in juvenile arthritis. Study-wide results and limits: Compared with other blood Treg cells, inflammation-associated Treg cells had reduced TCR diversity. Largely private between patients, iaTreg TCR repertoires showed partial overlap with synovial Teff and blood CPL repertoires.

Note on this clone: Its antigen remains unknown.

CDR1 and CDR2 (germline): SEHNR, FQNEAQ (reference sequence). The CDR3 contains 14 residues. No DNA sequence was recorded. Sequencing used immunoSEQ multiplex PCR; TCRdb keeps in-frame clones, though not all of them. The sample data list 7,700 or so clones. Donors were about 11 juvenile idiopathic arthritis patients with active disease, 3 polyarticular and 8 oligoarticular. Median disease duration was about seven years, range 0.2-19.1. The sequencing sample was made of Treg cells from blood. The subset: remaining (HLA-DR-negative) circulating blood Treg cells. V and J are TRBV7-9 and TRBJ1-4. The receptor was isolated from a donor aged 2-35 years with juvenile idiopathic arthritis. This CDR3 is CASSLAGTPGKLFF. The whole variable domain, remainder taken from reference TRBV7-9 and TRBJ1-4, is DTGVSQNPRHKITKRGQNVTFRCDPISEHNRLYWYRQTLGQGPEFLTYFQNEAQLEKSRLLSDRFSAERPKGSFSTLEIQRTEQGDSAMYLCASSLAGTPGKLFFGSGTQLSVL.